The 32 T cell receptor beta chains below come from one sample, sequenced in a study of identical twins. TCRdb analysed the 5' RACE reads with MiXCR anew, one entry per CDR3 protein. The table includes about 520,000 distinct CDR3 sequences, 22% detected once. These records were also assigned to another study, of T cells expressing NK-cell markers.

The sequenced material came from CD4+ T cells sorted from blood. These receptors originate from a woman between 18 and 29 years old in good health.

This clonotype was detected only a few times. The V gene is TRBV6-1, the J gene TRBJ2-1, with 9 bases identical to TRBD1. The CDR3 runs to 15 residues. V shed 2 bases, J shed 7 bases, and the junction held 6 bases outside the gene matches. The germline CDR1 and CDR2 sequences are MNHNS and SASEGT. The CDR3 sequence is CASSEIWTGVNEQFF. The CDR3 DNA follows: TGTGCCAGCAGTGAAATATGGACAGGGGTTAATGAGCAGTTCTTC.

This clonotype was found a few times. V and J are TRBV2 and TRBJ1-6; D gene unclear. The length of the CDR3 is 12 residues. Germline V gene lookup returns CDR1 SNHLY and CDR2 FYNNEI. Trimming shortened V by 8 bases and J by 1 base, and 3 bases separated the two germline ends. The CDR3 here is CASGSYNSPLHF. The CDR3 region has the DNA TGTGCCAGCGGGTCCTATAATTCACCCCTCCACTTT.

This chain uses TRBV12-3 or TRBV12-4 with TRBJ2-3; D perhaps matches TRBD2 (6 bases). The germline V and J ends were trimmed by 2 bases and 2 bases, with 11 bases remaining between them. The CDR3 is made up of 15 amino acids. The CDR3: CASSLRGDDTDTQYF. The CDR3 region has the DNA TGTGCCAGCAGTTTACGCGGGGACGACACAGATACGCAGTATTTT.

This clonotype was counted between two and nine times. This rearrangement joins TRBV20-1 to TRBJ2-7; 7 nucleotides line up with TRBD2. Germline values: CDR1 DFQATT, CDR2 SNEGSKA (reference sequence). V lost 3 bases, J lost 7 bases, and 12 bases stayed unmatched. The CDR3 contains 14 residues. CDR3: CSASIGLGAREQYF. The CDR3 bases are TGCAGTGCTAGTATAGGACTAGGGGCTCGGGAGCAGTACTTC.

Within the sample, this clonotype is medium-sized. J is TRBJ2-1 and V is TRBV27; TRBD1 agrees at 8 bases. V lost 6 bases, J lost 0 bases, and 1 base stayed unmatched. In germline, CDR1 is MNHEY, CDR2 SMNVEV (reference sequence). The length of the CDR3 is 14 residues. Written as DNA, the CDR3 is TGTGCCAGCAGGGGGACAGGCTCCTACAATGAGCAGTTCTTC. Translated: CASRGTGSYNEQFF.

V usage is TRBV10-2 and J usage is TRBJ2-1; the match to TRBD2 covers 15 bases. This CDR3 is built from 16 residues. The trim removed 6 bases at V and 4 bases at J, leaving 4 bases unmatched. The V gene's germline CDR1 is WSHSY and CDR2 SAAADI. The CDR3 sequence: CASSGLAGGVYNEQFF. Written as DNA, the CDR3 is TGCGCCAGCAGCGGACTAGCGGGGGGGGTATACAATGAGCAGTTCTTC.

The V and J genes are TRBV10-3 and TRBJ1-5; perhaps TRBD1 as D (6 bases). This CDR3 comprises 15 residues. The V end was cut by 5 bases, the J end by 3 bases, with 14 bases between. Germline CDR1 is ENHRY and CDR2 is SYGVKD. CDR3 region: CAISTTGQLNQPQHF. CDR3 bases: TGTGCCATCAGTACTACTGGACAGCTCAATCAGCCCCAGCATTTT.

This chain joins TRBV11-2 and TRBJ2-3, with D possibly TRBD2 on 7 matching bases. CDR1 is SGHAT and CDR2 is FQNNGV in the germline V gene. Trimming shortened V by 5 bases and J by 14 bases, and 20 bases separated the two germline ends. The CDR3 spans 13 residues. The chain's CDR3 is CASSQARTGGGYF. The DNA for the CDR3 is TGTGCCAGCAGCCAAGCCCGGACGGGGGGCGGGTATTTT. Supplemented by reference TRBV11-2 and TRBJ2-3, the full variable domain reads EAGVAQSPRYKIIEKRQSVAFWCNPISGHATLYWYQQILGQGPKLLIQFQNNGVVDDSQLPKDRFSAERLKGVDSTLKIQPAKLEDSAVYLCASSQARTGGGYFGPGTRLTVL.

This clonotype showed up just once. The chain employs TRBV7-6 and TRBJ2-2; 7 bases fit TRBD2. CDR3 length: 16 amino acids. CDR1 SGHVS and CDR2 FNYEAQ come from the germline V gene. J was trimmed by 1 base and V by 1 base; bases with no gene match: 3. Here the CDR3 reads CASSLVGGMNTGELFF. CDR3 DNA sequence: TGTGCCAGCAGCTTAGTGGGGGGGATGAACACCGGGGAGCTGTTTTTT.

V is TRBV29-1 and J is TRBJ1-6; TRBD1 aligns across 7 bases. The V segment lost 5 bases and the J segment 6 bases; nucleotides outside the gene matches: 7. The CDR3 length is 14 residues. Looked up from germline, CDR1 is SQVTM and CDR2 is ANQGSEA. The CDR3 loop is CSVQTGPSNSPLHF. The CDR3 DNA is TGCAGCGTTCAGACAGGGCCCTCTAATTCACCCCTCCACTTT.

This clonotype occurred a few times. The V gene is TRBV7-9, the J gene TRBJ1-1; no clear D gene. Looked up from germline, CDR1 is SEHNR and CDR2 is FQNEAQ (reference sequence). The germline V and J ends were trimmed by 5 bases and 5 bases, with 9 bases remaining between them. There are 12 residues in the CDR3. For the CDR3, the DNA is TGTGCCAGCAGCACCCGTACGACTGAAGCTTTCTTT. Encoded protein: CASSTRTTEAFF. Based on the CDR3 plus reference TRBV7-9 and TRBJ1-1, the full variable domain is DTGVSQNPRHKITKRGQNVTFRCDPISEHNRLYWYRQTLGQGPEFLTYFQNEAQLEKSRLLSDRFSAERPKGSFSTLEIQRTEQGDSAMYLCASSTRTTEAFFGQGTRLTVV.

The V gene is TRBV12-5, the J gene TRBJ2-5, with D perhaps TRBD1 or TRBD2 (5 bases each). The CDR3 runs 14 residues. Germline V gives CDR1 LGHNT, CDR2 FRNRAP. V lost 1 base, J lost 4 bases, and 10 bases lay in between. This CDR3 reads CASGLGDAVETQYF. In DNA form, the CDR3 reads TGTGCTAGTGGTTTGGGGGACGCGGTAGAGACCCAGTACTTC.

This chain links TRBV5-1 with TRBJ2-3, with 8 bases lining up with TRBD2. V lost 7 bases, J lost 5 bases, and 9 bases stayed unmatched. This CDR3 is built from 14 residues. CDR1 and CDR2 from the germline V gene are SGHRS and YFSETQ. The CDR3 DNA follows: TGCGCCAGCTGTACGGGAGGGGGGCAAGATACGCAGTATTTT. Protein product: CASCTGGGQDTQYF.

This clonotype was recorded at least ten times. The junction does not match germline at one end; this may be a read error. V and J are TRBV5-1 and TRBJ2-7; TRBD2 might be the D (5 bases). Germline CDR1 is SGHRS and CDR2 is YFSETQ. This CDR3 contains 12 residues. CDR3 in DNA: TGTGCCAGCAGCTTGGGAGAATACGAGCAGTACTTC. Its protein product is CASSLGEYEQYF. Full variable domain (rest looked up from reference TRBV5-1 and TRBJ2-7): KAGVTQTPRYLIKTRGQQVTLSCSPISGHRSVSWYQQTPGQGLQFLFEYFSETQRNKGNFPGRFSGRQFSNSRSEMNVSTLELGDSALYLCASSLGEYEQYFGPGTRLTVT.

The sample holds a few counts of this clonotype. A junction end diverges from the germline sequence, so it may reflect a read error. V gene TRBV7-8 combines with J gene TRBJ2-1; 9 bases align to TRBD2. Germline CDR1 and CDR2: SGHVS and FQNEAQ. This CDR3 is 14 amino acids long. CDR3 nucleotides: TGTGCCAGCAGCCTAGCGGGAAACCTCAATGAGCAGTTCTTC. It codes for CASSLAGNLNEQFF.

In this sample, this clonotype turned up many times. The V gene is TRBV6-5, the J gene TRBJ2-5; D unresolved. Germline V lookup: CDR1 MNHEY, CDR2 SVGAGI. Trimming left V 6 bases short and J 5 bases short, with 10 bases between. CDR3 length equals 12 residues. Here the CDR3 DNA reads TGTGCCAGCAGCCCAGAGGCTGAGACCCAGTACTTC. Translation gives CASSPEAETQYF.

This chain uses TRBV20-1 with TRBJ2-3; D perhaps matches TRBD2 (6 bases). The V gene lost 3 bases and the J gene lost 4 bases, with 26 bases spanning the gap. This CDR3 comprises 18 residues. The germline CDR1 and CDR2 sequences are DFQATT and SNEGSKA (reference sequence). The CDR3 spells CSARGRAPGTPLADTQYF. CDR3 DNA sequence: TGCAGTGCTAGGGGCCGGGCACCCGGGACTCCCCTCGCAGATACGCAGTATTTT.

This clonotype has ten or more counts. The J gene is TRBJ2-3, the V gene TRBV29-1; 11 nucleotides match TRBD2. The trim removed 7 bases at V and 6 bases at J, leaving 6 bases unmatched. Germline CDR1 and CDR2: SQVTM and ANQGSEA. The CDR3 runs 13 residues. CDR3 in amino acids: CSAVLAGADTQYF. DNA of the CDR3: TGCAGCGCCGTACTAGCGGGGGCTGATACGCAGTATTTT.

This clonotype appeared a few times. CDR3: CASSLQGVRETQYF. The CDR3 nucleotides read TGTGCCAGCAGCTTGCAAGGGGTAAGGGAGACCCAGTACTTC. The chain has TRBV5-5 and TRBJ2-5; possible D gene TRBD1, 5 bases. The CDR3 extends over 14 amino acids. V lost 1 base and J lost 5, with 12 bases in between. CDR1 is SGHKS and CDR2 is YYEKEE in the germline V gene (reference sequence).

DNA for the CDR3: TGTGCCAGCAGCAACGTGGGGGACAGGGGGACCTACGAGCAGTACTTC. This translates into CASSNVGDRGTYEQYF. This rearrangement joins TRBV7-9 to TRBJ2-7; 11 nucleotides line up with TRBD1. CDR3 length: 16 amino acids. V gave up 5 bases and J gave up 2 bases; unmatched junction bases: 8. From germline, CDR1 is SEHNR and CDR2 FQNEAQ (reference sequence).

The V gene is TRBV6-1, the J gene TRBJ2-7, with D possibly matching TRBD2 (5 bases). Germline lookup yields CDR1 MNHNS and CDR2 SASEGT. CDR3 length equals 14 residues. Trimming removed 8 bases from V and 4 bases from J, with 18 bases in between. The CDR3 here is CASGGSAAVYEQYF. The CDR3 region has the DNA TGTGCCAGCGGAGGCTCAGCGGCGGTATACGAGCAGTACTTC.

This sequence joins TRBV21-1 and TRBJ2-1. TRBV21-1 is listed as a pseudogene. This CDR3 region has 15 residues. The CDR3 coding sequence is TGTGCCAGCAGCAAAGATTGTAGGGATTGCAATGAGCAGTTCTTC. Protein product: CASSKDCRDCNEQFF.

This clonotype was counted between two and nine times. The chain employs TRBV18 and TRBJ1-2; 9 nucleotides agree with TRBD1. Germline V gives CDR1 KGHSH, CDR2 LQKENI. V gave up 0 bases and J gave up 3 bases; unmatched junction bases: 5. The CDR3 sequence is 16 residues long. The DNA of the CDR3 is TGTGCCAGCTCACCACCGGAGACAGGGGGAGACTATGGCTACACCTTC. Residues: CASSPPETGGDYGYTF.

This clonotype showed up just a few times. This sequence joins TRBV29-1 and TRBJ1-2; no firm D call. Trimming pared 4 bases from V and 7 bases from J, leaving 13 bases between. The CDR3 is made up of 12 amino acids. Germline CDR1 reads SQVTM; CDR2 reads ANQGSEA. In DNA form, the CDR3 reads TGCAGCGTTGGAGCAGCCGGCGCTGGCTACACCTTC. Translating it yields CSVGAAGAGYTF.

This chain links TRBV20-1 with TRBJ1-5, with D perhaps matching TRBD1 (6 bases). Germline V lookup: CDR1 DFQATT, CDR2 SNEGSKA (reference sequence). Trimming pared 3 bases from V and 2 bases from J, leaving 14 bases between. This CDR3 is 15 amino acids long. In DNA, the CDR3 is TGCAGTGCTAGGACAGGAGGGGTTGGCAATCAGCCCCAGCATTTT. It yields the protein CSARTGGVGNQPQHF.

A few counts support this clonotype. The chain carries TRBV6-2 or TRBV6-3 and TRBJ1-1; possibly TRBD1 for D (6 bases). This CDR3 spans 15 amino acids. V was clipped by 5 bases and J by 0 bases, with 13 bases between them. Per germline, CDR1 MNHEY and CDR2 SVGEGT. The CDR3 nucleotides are TGTGCCAGCAGTAGAGGGGACAAGCTGAACACTGAAGCTTTCTTT. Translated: CASSRGDKLNTEAFF.

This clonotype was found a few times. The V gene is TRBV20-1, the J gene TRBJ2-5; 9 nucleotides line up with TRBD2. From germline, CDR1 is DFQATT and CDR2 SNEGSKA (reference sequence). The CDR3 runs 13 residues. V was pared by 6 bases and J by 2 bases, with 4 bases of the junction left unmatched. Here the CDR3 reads CSAPLAGQETQYF. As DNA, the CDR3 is TGCAGTGCGCCGCTAGCGGGGCAAGAGACCCAGTACTTC.

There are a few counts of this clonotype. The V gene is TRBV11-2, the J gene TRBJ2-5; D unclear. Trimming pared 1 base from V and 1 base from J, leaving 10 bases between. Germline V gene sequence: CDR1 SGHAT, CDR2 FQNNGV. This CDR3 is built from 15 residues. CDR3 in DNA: TGTGCCAGCAGCTTAGGTGGCCCCGGCCAAGAGACCCAGTACTTC. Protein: CASSLGGPGQETQYF.

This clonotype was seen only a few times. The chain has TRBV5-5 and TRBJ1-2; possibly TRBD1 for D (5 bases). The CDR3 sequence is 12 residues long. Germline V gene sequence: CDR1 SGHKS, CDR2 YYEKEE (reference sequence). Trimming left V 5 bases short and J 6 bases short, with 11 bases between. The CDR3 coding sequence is TGTGCCAGCAGAACCCAGGGCGATGGCTACACCTTC. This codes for CASRTQGDGYTF.

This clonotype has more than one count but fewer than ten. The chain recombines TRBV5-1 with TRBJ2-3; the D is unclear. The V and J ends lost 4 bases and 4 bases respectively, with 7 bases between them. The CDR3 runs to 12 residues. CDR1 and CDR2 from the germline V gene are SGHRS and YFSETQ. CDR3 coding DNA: TGCGCCAGCAGCCAGCCCGCAGATACGCAGTATTTT. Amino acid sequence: CASSQPADTQYF.

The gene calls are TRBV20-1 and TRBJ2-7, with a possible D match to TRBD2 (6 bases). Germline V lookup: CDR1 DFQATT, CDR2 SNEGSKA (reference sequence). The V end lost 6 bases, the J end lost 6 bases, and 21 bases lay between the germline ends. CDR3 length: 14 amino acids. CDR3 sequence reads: CSALTSQGVGEQYF. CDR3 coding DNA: TGCAGTGCCTTAACTAGCCAAGGCGTGGGCGAGCAGTACTTC.

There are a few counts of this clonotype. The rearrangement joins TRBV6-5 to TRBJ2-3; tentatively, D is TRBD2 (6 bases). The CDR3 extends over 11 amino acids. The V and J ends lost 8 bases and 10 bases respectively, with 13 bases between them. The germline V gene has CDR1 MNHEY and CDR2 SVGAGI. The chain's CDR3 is CASHTGGAQYF. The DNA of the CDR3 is TGTGCCAGCCACACCGGGGGAGCGCAGTATTTT.